These T cell receptor beta chains were read from a single sample in a study of CD8 T cells in Susac syndrome. TCRdb re-called the immunoSEQ multiplex PCR reads through MiXCR, storing one row per CDR3 protein. This table holds approximately 70,000 distinct CDR3 sequences, roughly 94% found once. Sequenced input: CD8+ T cells from PBMCs. Receptors originate from a human donor with multiple sclerosis. Each CDR3 is given with its conserved first and last residue. A D gene is named only where the DNA matches it firmly. Size tells how often a clone was seen (once, few, many) or the class of an expanded clone, and some rows leave it out.

size: once; J: TRBJ1-2; V: TRBV5-8; D: TRBD1; DNA: TGTGCCAGCAGCAGTACAGGGGGCGGCTATGGCTACACCTTC; CDR3: CASSSTGGGYGYTF
size: -; J: TRBJ2-7; V: TRBV24-1; D: -; DNA: TGTGCCACCAGTGCCGGGTACGAGCAGTACTTC; CDR3: CATSAGYEQYF
size: -; J: TRBJ1-2; V: TRBV28; D: -; DNA: TGTGCCAGCACCGAAAGGCAGGGTACGGACTATGGCTACACCTTC; CDR3: CASTERQGTDYGYTF
size: -; J: TRBJ2-1; V: TRBV30; D: -; DNA: TGTGCCGTACAGGATTACAATGAGCAGTTCTTC; CDR3: CAVQDYNEQFF
size: once; J: TRBJ2-3; V: TRBV12-3/TRBV12-4; D: TRBD1; DNA: TGTGCCAGCAATCCGTCGGGACAGGGGGCAACAGATACGCAGTATTTT; CDR3: CASNPSGQGATDTQYF
size: -; J: TRBJ2-1; V: TRBV3-1; D: TRBD2; DNA: TGTGCCAGCAGCCAAGCCCTGGGCGGGAGGGGGACCGATGAGTTCTTC; CDR3: CASSQALGGRGTDEFF
size: -; J: TRBJ1-3; V: TRBV30; D: -; DNA: TGTGCCTGGAGTGTACAGGGAAACACCATATATTTT; CDR3: CAWSVQGNTIYF
size: -; J: TRBJ2-5; V: TRBV3-1; D: -; DNA: TGTGCCAGCAGCCAAGATTGGGGTAACATACAAGAGACCCAGTACTTC; CDR3: CASSQDWGNIQETQYF
size: -; J: TRBJ2-5; V: TRBV29-1; D: -; DNA: TGCAGCGGAATAGGGGAGACCCAGTACTTC; CDR3: CSGIGETQYF
size: -; J: TRBJ1-5; V: TRBV7-9; D: TRBD1; DNA: TGTGCCAGCAGCACAACAGGGGGGAATTTTGATCAGCCCCAGCATTTT; CDR3: CASSTTGGNFDQPQHF
size: -; J: TRBJ2-5; V: TRBV28; D: -; DNA: TGTGCCAGCAGTCTAAGACCGTTGGGGGAGACCCAGTACTTC; CDR3: CASSLRPLGETQYF
size: few; J: TRBJ2-7; V: TRBV29-1; D: -; DNA: TGCAGCGTCCTCGGGACCGGCTCCTACGAGCAGTACTTC; CDR3: CSVLGTGSYEQYF
size: -; J: TRBJ2-3; V: TRBV7-9; D: -; DNA: TGTGCCAGCAGCGATAGCGAGTTCACAGATACGCAGTATTTT; CDR3: CASSDSEFTDTQYF
size: -; J: TRBJ2-5; V: TRBV24-1; D: -; DNA: TGTGCCACCAGTACCAGGCCCGACCAAGAGACCCAGTACTTC; CDR3: CATSTRPDQETQYF
size: -; J: TRBJ2-1; V: TRBV4-1; D: -; DNA: TGCGCCAGCAGCCCCCCAGGGAACAATGAGCAGTTCTTC; CDR3: CASSPPGNNEQFF
size: -; J: TRBJ2-2; V: TRBV5-6; D: -; DNA: TGTGCCAGCAGCTTGTTGGGCAGTTTAACCGGGGAGCTGTTTTTT; CDR3: CASSLLGSLTGELFF
size: -; J: TRBJ2-5; V: TRBV7-9; D: TRBD2; DNA: TGTGCCAGCAGCTCCCGGGACCCAGCGGGACAAGAGACCCAGTACTTC; CDR3: CASSSRDPAGQETQYF
size: -; J: TRBJ2-1; V: TRBV7-3; D: -; DNA: TGTGCCAGCAGCTTAATAGCGTATACCTACAATGAGCAGTTCTTC; CDR3: CASSLIAYTYNEQFF
size: -; J: TRBJ2-1; V: TRBV27; D: TRBD2; DNA: TGTGCCAGCAGTCCCCACTTAGGGACTAAGCCCGAAAATGAGCAGTTCTTC; CDR3: CASSPHLGTKPENEQFF
size: once; J: TRBJ2-7; V: TRBV29-1; D: -; DNA: TGCAGCGTTCCGGGGGTCTACGAGCAGTACTTC; CDR3: CSVPGVYEQYF
size: few; J: TRBJ2-7; V: TRBV19; D: -; DNA: TGTGCCAGTAGTGACGGCTACGAGCAGTACTTC; CDR3: CASSDGYEQYF
size: -; J: TRBJ2-7; V: TRBV6-5; D: -; DNA: TGTGCCAGCAAAGAGTCTTCTCGCTACGAGCAGTACTTC; CDR3: CASKESSRYEQYF
size: once; J: TRBJ2-1; V: TRBV20-1; D: TRBD1; DNA: TGCAGTGCTAGCCCCTGGCCAGGGGGATCCTACAATGAGCAGTTCTTC; CDR3: CSASPWPGGSYNEQFF
size: -; J: TRBJ2-4; V: TRBV6-1; D: -; DNA: TGTGCCAGCCGAGAATGGGGACACTCCGGAAAAAACATTCAGTACTTC; CDR3: CASREWGHSGKNIQYF
size: once; J: TRBJ2-1; V: TRBV15; D: -; DNA: TGTGCCACCAGCTCTGACAGCGGAGAGAGCTGGGAGCAGTTCTTC; CDR3: CATSSDSGESWEQFF
size: -; J: TRBJ2-7; V: TRBV28; D: -; DNA: TGTGCCAGCAGTTTAGCCCCACCCCAGGGGAACGAGCAGTACTTC; CDR3: CASSLAPPQGNEQYF
size: -; J: TRBJ2-5; V: TRBV6-2/TRBV6-3; D: TRBD1; DNA: TGTGCCAGCAGTTCGCCTGACAGGGCACCGGTGGAGACCCAGTACTTC; CDR3: CASSSPDRAPVETQYF
size: -; J: TRBJ2-2; V: TRBV6-5; D: -; DNA: TGTGCCAGCAGTTACGAAGGATACACCGGGGAGCTGTTTTTT; CDR3: CASSYEGYTGELFF
size: -; J: TRBJ2-1; V: TRBV6-5; D: TRBD2; DNA: TGTGCCAGCAGTTACTTGGTTAGCGGGATCAGTAACAATGAGCAGTTCTTC; CDR3: CASSYLVSGISNNEQFF
size: once; J: TRBJ2-3; V: TRBV20-1; D: -; DNA: TGCAGTGCAGCGTCAGGATGGACAGATACGCAGTATTTT; CDR3: CSAASGWTDTQYF
size: -; J: TRBJ2-5; V: TRBV9; D: -; DNA: TGTGCCAGCAGCACCTGGGGGGAGACCCAGTACTTC; CDR3: CASSTWGETQYF
size: -; J: TRBJ2-3; V: TRBV28; D: TRBD2; DNA: TGTGCCAGCAGTTTATTGGCCGGACTAGCGGATAGCACAGATACGCAGTATTTT; CDR3: CASSLLAGLADSTDTQYF
size: -; J: TRBJ2-1; V: TRBV9; D: -; DNA: TGTGCCAGCAGCGTAGAAGACAGCAAATACAATGAGCAGTTCTTC; CDR3: CASSVEDSKYNEQFF
size: -; J: TRBJ2-1; V: TRBV27; D: -; DNA: TGTGCCAGCAGTTCCCCCCGCAATGAGCAGTTCTTC; CDR3: CASSSPRNEQFF
size: -; J: TRBJ2-1; V: TRBV3-1; D: TRBD1; DNA: TGTGCCAGCAGCCAGCGACAGGGGACCTACAATGAGCAGTTCTTC; CDR3: CASSQRQGTYNEQFF
size: -; J: TRBJ2-1; V: TRBV20-1; D: TRBD2; DNA: TGCAGTGCTAGAGCGAGCGGGAGGGCCGGGGAGCAGTTCTTC; CDR3: CSARASGRAGEQFF
size: -; J: TRBJ2-7; V: TRBV7-8; D: TRBD2; DNA: TGTGCCAGCAGCCCGAAAGGACTAGCGGAAGTTTACGAGCAGTACTTC; CDR3: CASSPKGLAEVYEQYF
size: -; J: TRBJ2-7; V: TRBV30; D: TRBD1; DNA: TGTGCCTGGAGTGCGGGGACAGGGGACTACGAGCAGTACTTC; CDR3: CAWSAGTGDYEQYF
size: -; J: TRBJ1-1; V: TRBV30; D: -; DNA: TGTGCCTGGAGACCCGGGACGGGGAACACTGAAGCTTTCTTT; CDR3: CAWRPGTGNTEAFF
size: -; J: TRBJ2-1; V: TRBV24-1; D: -; DNA: TGTGCCACCAGTGATCGTCGGGCAGATGAGCAGTTCTTC; CDR3: CATSDRRADEQFF
size: once; J: TRBJ2-2; V: TRBV29-1; D: -; DNA: TGCAGCGTTGAAGATCAGGCTAGAACCGGGGAGCTGTTTTTT; CDR3: CSVEDQARTGELFF
size: -; J: TRBJ1-1; V: TRBV7-3; D: -; DNA: TGTGCCAGCAGCCTACAGCCGAACACTGAAGCTTTCTTT; CDR3: CASSLQPNTEAFF
size: -; J: TRBJ1-2; V: TRBV27; D: TRBD1; DNA: TGTGCCAGCAGCCCGACAGGGGTCAGCTATGGCTACACCTTC; CDR3: CASSPTGVSYGYTF
size: -; J: TRBJ2-3; V: TRBV15; D: -; DNA: TGTGCCACCAGCAGGGAAGCGACAGGTAGCACAGATACGCAGTATTTT; CDR3: CATSREATGSTDTQYF
size: -; J: TRBJ2-3; V: TRBV4-2; D: TRBD2; DNA: TGTGCCAGCAGCCATTCTAGCGGGAGTCTAGATACGCAGTATTTT; CDR3: CASSHSSGSLDTQYF
size: -; J: TRBJ2-7; V: TRBV6-5; D: TRBD1; DNA: TGTGCCAGCAGCCTTAGACAGGGTCGTCTTGACGAGCAGTACTTC; CDR3: CASSLRQGRLDEQYF
size: -; J: TRBJ1-5; V: TRBV12-3/TRBV12-4; D: TRBD1; DNA: TGTGCCAGCAGTACGGGACAGGCAAATCAGCCCCAGCATTTT; CDR3: CASSTGQANQPQHF
size: -; J: TRBJ2-1; V: TRBV27; D: TRBD2; DNA: TGTGCCAGCAGTTTGACTAGCGGGGGGGCTGTTGAGCAGTTCTTC; CDR3: CASSLTSGGAVEQFF